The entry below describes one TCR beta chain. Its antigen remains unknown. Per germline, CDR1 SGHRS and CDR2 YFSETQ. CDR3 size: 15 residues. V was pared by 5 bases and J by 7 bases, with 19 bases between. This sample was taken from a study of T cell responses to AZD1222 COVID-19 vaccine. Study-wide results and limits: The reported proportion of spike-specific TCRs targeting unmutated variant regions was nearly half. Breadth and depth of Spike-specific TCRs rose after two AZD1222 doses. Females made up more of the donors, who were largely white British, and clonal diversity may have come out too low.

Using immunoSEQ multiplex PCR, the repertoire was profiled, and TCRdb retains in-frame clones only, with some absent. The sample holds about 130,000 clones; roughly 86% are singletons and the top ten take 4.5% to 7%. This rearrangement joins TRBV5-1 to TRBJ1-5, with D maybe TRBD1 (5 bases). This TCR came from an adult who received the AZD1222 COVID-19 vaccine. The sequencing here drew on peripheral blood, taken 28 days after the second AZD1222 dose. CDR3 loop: CASRPGLRAGQPQHF. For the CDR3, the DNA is TGCGCCAGCAGACCGGGACTTCGGGCAGGACAGCCCCAGCATTTT. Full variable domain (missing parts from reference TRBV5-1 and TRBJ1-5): KAGVTQTPRYLIKTRGQQVTLSCSPISGHRSVSWYQQTPGQGLQFLFEYFSETQRNKGNFPGRFSGRQFSNSRSEMNVSTLELGDSALYLCASRPGLRAGQPQHFGDGTRLSIL.